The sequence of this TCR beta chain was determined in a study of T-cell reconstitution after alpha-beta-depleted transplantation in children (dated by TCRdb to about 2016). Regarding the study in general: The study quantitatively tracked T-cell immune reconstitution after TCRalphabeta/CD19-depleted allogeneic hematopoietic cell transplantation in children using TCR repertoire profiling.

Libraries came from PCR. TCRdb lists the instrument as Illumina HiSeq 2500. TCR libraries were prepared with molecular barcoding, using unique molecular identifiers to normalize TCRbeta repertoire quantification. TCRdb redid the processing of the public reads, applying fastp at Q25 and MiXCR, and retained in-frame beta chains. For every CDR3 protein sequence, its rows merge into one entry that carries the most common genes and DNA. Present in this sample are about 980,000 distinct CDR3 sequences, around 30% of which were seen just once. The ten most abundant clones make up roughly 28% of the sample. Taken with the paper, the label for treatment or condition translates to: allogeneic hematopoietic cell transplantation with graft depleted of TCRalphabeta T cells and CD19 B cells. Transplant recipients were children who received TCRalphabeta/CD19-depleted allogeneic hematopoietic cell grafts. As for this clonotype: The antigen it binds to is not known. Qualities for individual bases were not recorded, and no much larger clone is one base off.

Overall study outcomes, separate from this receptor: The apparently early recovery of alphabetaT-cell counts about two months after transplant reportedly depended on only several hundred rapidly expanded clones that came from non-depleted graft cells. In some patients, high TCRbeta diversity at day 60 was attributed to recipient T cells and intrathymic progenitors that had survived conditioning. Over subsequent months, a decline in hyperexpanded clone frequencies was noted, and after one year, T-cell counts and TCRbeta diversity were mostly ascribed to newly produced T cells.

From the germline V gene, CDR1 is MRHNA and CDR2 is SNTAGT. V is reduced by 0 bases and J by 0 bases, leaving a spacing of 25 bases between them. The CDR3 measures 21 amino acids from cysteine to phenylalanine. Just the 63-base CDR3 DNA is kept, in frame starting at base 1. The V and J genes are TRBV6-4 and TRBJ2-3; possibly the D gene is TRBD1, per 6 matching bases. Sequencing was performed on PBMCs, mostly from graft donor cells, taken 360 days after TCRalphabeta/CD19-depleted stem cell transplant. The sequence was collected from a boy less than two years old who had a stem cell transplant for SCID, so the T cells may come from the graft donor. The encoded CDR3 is CASSDSRNPLGQKFSTDTQYF. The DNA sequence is TGTGCCAGCAGTGACTCGAGAAACCCCCTCGGACAGAAGTTTAGCACAGATACGCAGTATTTT.